This T cell receptor beta chain is from a study of CD8 T cells in ankylosing spondylitis. Points on this clonotype: Its matching antigen is unknown.

Study observations and caveats: A subset of motif variants has previously been described in the synovial fluid and blood of reactive arthritis.

TCRdb re-analysed the 5' RACE reads in MiXCR, keeping a single row per CDR3 protein. This sample has roughly 150,000 distinct CDR3 sequences, with roughly a third found just once. The germline gives CDR1 DFQATT, CDR2 SNEGSKA (reference sequence). V lost 2 bases and J lost 0, with 11 bases in between. This CDR3 comprises 15 residues. The chain links TRBV20-1 to TRBJ1-5; D remains ambiguous. The sequencing sample was made of synovial fluid, either unsorted or a sorted T cell fraction (not recorded which). The clonotype originates from a male donor with ankylosing spondylitis. The CDR3 region has the DNA TGCAGTGCTAGAAAGGTGGCCGATAGCAATCAGCCCCAGCATTTT. Its translation is CSARKVADSNQPQHF.